The 9 T cell receptor beta chains listed next were all sequenced from one sample in a study of cytomegalovirus exposure and HLA in healthy donors (dated by TCRdb to 2017 to 2019). Library preparation employed the immunoSEQ multiplex PCR assay. A mixture of 60 forward primers for TCR Vbeta segments and 13 reverse primers for TCR Jbeta segments was used in the multiplex PCR. The immuneACCESS repertoire file appears here via TCRdb, limited to in-frame rearrangements. These files lack a portion of the clones; in checked studies, under half of the deficit traces to unresolved V genes, and the cause of the others is not known. The sample contains 45,000 or so clones, around two thirds of them found a single time. The ten largest clones add up to less than 3.5% of the sample. Source material: PBMCs. The receptors originated from a woman aged 25 to 39 in good health and CMV-seronegative.

This clone was observed once. This rearrangement joins TRBV19 to TRBJ1-1; D perhaps matches TRBD1 (6 bases). The CDR3 runs to 16 residues. Trimming pared 3 bases from V and 0 bases from J, leaving 14 bases between. The germline CDR1 and CDR2 sequences are LNHDA and SQIVND (reference sequence). The CDR3 loop reads CASSIRQGILNTEAFF. In nucleotides, the CDR3 is TGTGCCAGTAGTATTAGGCAGGGGATCCTGAACACTGAAGCTTTCTTT.

The chain has TRBV28 and TRBJ1-1; D call uncertain. Germline V gene lookup returns CDR1 MDHEN and CDR2 SYDVKM. V lost 4 bases to trimming and J lost 5 bases, with 8 bases between them. CDR3 size: 12 residues. The CDR3: CASSSTLTEAFF. The CDR3 DNA follows: TGTGCCAGCAGTTCTACCCTTACTGAAGCTTTCTTT.

The rearrangement uses TRBV6-1 and TRBJ2-7; no clear D gene. CDR3 length equals 16 residues. Trimming removed 0 bases from V and 6 bases from J, with 18 bases in between. The germline V gene has CDR1 MNHNS and CDR2 SASEGT. The CDR3 sequence is CASSEALEWKPGEQYF. The CDR3 region has the DNA TGTGCCAGCAGTGAAGCCCTAGAGTGGAAACCGGGCGAGCAGTACTTC.

This clone was picked up a small number of times. The J gene is TRBJ1-4, the V gene TRBV5-8; 10 nucleotides agree with TRBD1. Trimming took 4 bases from V and 5 from J; bases not matched to a gene: 8. The CDR3 has 16 residues. Germline lookup yields CDR1 SGHTS and CDR2 YDEGEE. The CDR3 spells CASSPGQGHRNEKLFF. The CDR3 nucleotides read TGTGCCAGCAGCCCGGGACAGGGGCATCGGAATGAAAAACTGTTTTTT.

CDR3 amino acids: CASIQAQSAYEQYF. DNA for the CDR3: TGTGCCAGCATACAGGCCCAATCGGCCTACGAGCAGTACTTC. V gene TRBV28 combines with J gene TRBJ2-7; D might be TRBD1 (5 bases). This CDR3 region has 14 residues. V lost 7 bases, J lost 2 bases, and 15 bases lay in between. CDR1 and CDR2 (germline): MDHEN, SYDVKM.

The chain uses TRBV13 and TRBJ2-3; TRBD2 might be the D (5 bases). Per the germline V gene, CDR1 is PRHDT and CDR2 is FYEKMQ (reference sequence). CDR3 size: 17 residues. Trimming pared 5 bases from V and 2 bases from J, leaving 20 bases between. The CDR3 spells CASSNQDEGIITDTQYF. DNA of the CDR3: TGTGCCAGCAGCAACCAAGACGAGGGCATCATCACAGATACGCAGTATTTT. Combining the CDR3 with reference TRBV13 and TRBJ2-3 gives the whole variable domain AAGVIQSPRHLIKEKRETATLKCYPIPRHDTVYWYQQGPGQDPQFLISFYEKMQSDKGSIPDRFSAQQFSDYHSELNMSSLELGDSALYFCASSNQDEGIITDTQYFGPGTRLTVL.

The CDR3 sequence: CSVTGGFSGANVLTF. CDR3 nucleotides: TGCAGCGTGACAGGGGGCTTCTCTGGGGCCAACGTCCTGACTTTC. V gene TRBV29-1 combines with J gene TRBJ2-6; 10 nucleotides agree with TRBD1. Germline V gives CDR1 SQVTM, CDR2 ANQGSEA. CDR3 length: 15 residues. V lost 6 bases, J lost 0 bases, and 2 bases stayed unmatched.

This clone showed up just a few times. The chain combines TRBV5-1 with TRBJ2-7; 9 nucleotides align to TRBD2. Looked up from germline, CDR1 is SGHRS and CDR2 is YFSETQ. The CDR3 covers 16 residues. J lost 3 bases, V lost 3 bases, and 10 bases had no gene match. The CDR3 reads CASSSSRASGNYEQYF. In DNA, the CDR3 is TGCGCCAGCAGCTCCTCTCGGGCTAGCGGGAACTACGAGCAGTACTTC.

The rearrangement uses TRBV7-2 and TRBJ1-2; D unresolved. This CDR3 region has 14 residues. V shed 1 base and J shed 0 bases, with 6 bases lying between them. Germline loops: CDR1 SGHTA, CDR2 FQGNSA. The chain's CDR3 is CASSLVIANYGYTF. CDR3 DNA sequence: TGTGCCAGCAGCTTAGTCATTGCTAACTATGGCTACACCTTC.